This T cell receptor beta chain derives from a study of beta chain features in type 1 diabetes. General study points: A cDNA-based sequencing approach could over-represent cells with high TCR expression. For patients, the naive, central memory and Treg TCRB repertoires appeared more alike than for healthy donors. Any HLA effect on TCRB rearrangement was left unresolved by small sub-analyses.

In this sample, this clone turned up a few times. Its antigen remains unidentified. Each population that was sorted was more than 95% pure. TCRB transcripts that were expressed got sequenced, as all of the isolated RNA had been reverse transcribed. Sequencing used immunoSEQ multiplex PCR; TCRdb keeps in-frame clones, though not all of them. In the table there are about 320,000 clones, 14% of which are singletons. Germline-derived CDR1 and CDR2 are MGHRA and YSYEKL. The CDR3 is 16 residues long. Unmatched junction bases numbered 11, after V lost 4 bases and J lost 6 bases. This TCR was recovered from a man aged 30 to 45 in good health. Sample: central memory CD4+ T cells from blood. This chain uses TRBV4-1 with TRBJ2-2, with 7 bases matching TRBD1. The CDR3 loop is CASSRSGTAGSGELFF. The CDR3, as DNA: TGCGCCAGCAGCCGATCCGGGACAGCCGGCTCCGGGGAGCTGTTTTTT.